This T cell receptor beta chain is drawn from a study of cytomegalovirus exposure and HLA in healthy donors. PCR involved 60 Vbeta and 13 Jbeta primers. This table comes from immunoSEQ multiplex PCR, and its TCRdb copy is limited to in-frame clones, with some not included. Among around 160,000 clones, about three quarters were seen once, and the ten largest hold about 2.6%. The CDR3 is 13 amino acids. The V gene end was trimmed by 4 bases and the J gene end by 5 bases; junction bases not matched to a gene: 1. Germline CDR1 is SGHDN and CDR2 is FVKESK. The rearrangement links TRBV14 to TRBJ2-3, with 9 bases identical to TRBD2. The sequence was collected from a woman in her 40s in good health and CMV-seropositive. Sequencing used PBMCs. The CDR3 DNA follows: TGTGCCAGCAGCCGTAGCGGGGGAGATACGCAGTATTTT. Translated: CASSRSGGDTQYF. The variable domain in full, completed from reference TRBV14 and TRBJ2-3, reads EAGVTQFPSHSVIEKGQTVTLRCDPISGHDNLYWYRRVMGKEIKFLLHFVKESKQDESGMPNNRFLAERTGGTYSTLKVQPAELEDSGVYFCASSRSGGDTQYFGPGTRLTVL.